Below are 3 T cell receptor beta chains sequenced from a single sample in a study of shared clonotypes between healthy human individuals. The assay was immunoSEQ multiplex PCR, and TCRdb's table has in-frame clones only and misses some. The data contain about 2.4 million clones, over 85% of them singletons. Sequenced input: naive CD4+ T cells from PBMCs. The subset is: CD45RA+ positively selected. Source of these receptors: a man younger than 35 in good health. Some clones in this sample may be carry-over from other donors' samples.

A remark on this clone: Other DNA sequences from this sample encode an identical CDR3 as well. The rearrangement joins TRBV28 to TRBJ2-1, with TRBD1 matching 10 bases. The CDR3 extends over 15 amino acids. Unmatched junction bases numbered 2, after V lost 4 bases and J lost 2 bases. Germline V CDR1 and CDR2: MDHEN, SYDVKM. In DNA form, the CDR3 reads TGTGCCAGCAGTTCGGGGACAGGGGCCTACAATGAGCAGTTCTTC. Its translation: CASSSGTGAYNEQFF. Full variable domain (rest looked up from reference TRBV28 and TRBJ2-1): DVKVTQSSRYLVKRTGEKVFLECVQDMDHENMFWYRQDPGLGLRLIYFSYDVKMKEKGDIPEGYSVSREKKERFSLILESASTNQTSMYLCASSSGTGAYNEQFFGPGTRLTVL.

The chain carries TRBV2 and TRBJ2-2, with unresolved D. The CDR3 is 15 residues long. V dropped 4 bases and J dropped 2 bases, with 11 bases sitting between them. Germline CDR1 and CDR2: SNHLY and FYNNEI. CDR3: CASSVSQINTGELFF. The CDR3 DNA sequence: TGTGCCAGCAGTGTCTCACAGATAAACACCGGGGAGCTGTTTTTT. Full variable domain (rest looked up from reference TRBV2 and TRBJ2-2): EPEVTQTPSHQVTQMGQEVILRCVPISNHLYFYWYRQILGQKVEFLVSFYNNEISEKSEIFDDQFSVERPDGSNFTLKIRSTKLEDSAMYFCASSVSQINTGELFFGEGSRLTVL.

The V gene is TRBV28, the J gene TRBJ2-4, with TRBD2 identical over 16 bases. The length of the CDR3 is 18 residues. V shed 7 bases, J shed 3 bases, and the junction held 9 bases outside the gene matches. Germline V CDR1 and CDR2: MDHEN, SYDVKM. Written as DNA, the CDR3 is TGTGCCAGCACCCTGGGACTAGCGGGAGGGCGAGGCAAAAACATTCAGTACTTC. It codes for CASTLGLAGGRGKNIQYF.